The 14 T cell receptor beta chains below were found in one sample sequenced in a study of blood T cell repertoires in COVID-19. Clones were read by immunoSEQ multiplex PCR, and TCRdb kept only the in-frame ones, dropping some. The sample includes about 360,000 clones, roughly 86% of them seen just once. Sequencing was done on a sample of peripheral blood. The receptor set was obtained from a human donor in a cohort sampled during active COVID-19.

V usage is TRBV24-1 and J usage is TRBJ1-5; D is uncertain. Germline CDR1 is KGHDR and CDR2 is SFDVKD. CDR3 length: 14 residues. V lost 3 bases, J lost 1 base, and 6 bases lay in between. The CDR3 coding sequence is TGTGCCACCAGTGATGGTGAGAGCAATCAGCCCCAGCATTTT. Protein: CATSDGESNQPQHF.

The V call is TRBV9, the J call TRBJ1-2, with 7 bases lining up with TRBD1. V was pared by 4 bases and J by 6 bases, with 3 bases of the junction left unmatched. CDR1 is SGDLS, CDR2 YYNGEE, per germline. CDR3 length: 12 residues. The CDR3 protein is CASSSTGDGYTF. Written as DNA, the CDR3 is TGTGCCAGCAGCTCAACAGGGGATGGCTACACCTTC.

The chain has TRBV5-1 and TRBJ2-3, with D possibly being TRBD2 (6 bases). CDR1 and CDR2 (germline): SGHRS, YFSETQ. The germline V and J ends were trimmed by 2 bases and 0 bases, with 10 bases remaining between them. CDR3 length: 15 residues. Here the CDR3 reads CASSFGGSSTDTQYF. As DNA, the CDR3 is TGCGCCAGCAGCTTCGGAGGGTCTAGCACAGATACGCAGTATTTT. The whole variable domain, filled in from reference TRBV5-1 and TRBJ2-3, reads KAGVTQTPRYLIKTRGQQVTLSCSPISGHRSVSWYQQTPGQGLQFLFEYFSETQRNKGNFPGRFSGRQFSNSRSEMNVSTLELGDSALYLCASSFGGSSTDTQYFGPGTRLTVL.

This clone occurred a few times. The rearrangement uses TRBV19 and TRBJ2-2, with TRBD1 matching over 9 bases. The V gene end was trimmed by 5 bases and the J gene end by 0 bases; junction bases not matched to a gene: 4. Looked up from germline, CDR1 is LNHDA and CDR2 is SQIVND (reference sequence). CDR3 length equals 16 residues. CDR3 sequence (DNA): TGTGCCAGTAGTCGGGGACAGGGATCGAACACCGGGGAGCTGTTTTTT. This translates into CASSRGQGSNTGELFF.

The chain recombines TRBV6-6 with TRBJ2-1; D is possibly TRBD2 (6 bases). There are 16 residues in the CDR3. From germline, CDR1 is MNHNY and CDR2 SVGAGI (reference sequence). V was clipped by 4 bases and J by 8 bases, with 21 bases between them. The CDR3 sequence is CASSFTLTSNGDEQFF. Here the CDR3 DNA reads TGTGCCAGCAGTTTCACGTTGACTAGTAATGGCGATGAGCAGTTCTTC.

The chain couples TRBV19 to TRBJ2-3; tentatively, D is TRBD2 (6 bases). Germline V gene data show CDR1 as LNHDA and CDR2 as SQIVND (reference sequence). The CDR3 extends over 16 amino acids. The germline V and J ends were trimmed by 1 base and 1 base, with 12 bases remaining between them. The CDR3 loop reads CASSIGRASGTDTQYF. CDR3 nucleotides: TGTGCCAGTAGTATAGGAAGGGCTAGCGGCACAGATACGCAGTATTTT.

The chain recombines TRBV6-5 with TRBJ2-7; weak D call: TRBD1 (6 bases). Trimming removed 0 bases from V and 3 bases from J, with 15 bases in between. CDR1 and CDR2 from the germline V gene are MNHEY and SVGAGI. This CDR3 is built from 16 residues. As DNA, the CDR3 is TGTGCCAGCAGTTACTCGGCCGGACAGATGGTCTACGAGCAGTACTTC. Its protein product is CASSYSAGQMVYEQYF.

V and J are TRBV5-6 and TRBJ2-5; D may be TRBD1 (6 bases). CDR1 and CDR2 from the germline V gene are SGHDT and YYEEEE. The germline V and J ends were trimmed by 5 bases and 7 bases, with 15 bases remaining between them. The CDR3 has 13 residues. CDR3 residues: CASSTDRTGTQYF. Written as DNA, the CDR3 is TGTGCCAGCAGTACCGACAGGACCGGGACCCAGTACTTC.

J is TRBJ1-3 and V is TRBV6-1; 8 nucleotides match TRBD1. The trim removed 4 bases at V and 3 bases at J, leaving 8 bases unmatched. CDR1 and CDR2 from the germline V gene are MNHNS and SASEGT. The CDR3 consists of 16 residues. CDR3 sequence reads: CASSVNQGAGGNTIYF. CDR3 DNA: TGTGCCAGCAGTGTAAACCAGGGGGCTGGTGGAAACACCATATATTTT.

The rearrangement uses TRBV19 and TRBJ2-2; 7 bases are shared with TRBD1. The germline gives CDR1 LNHDA, CDR2 SQIVND (reference sequence). This CDR3 is built from 16 residues. Trimming removed 4 bases from V and 4 bases from J; junction bases left unmatched: 9. CDR3: CASSRGWDSSTGELFF. CDR3 DNA sequence: TGTGCCAGTAGTAGGGGATGGGACAGTTCCACCGGGGAGCTGTTTTTT.

V usage is TRBV5-1 and J usage is TRBJ1-3, with 8 bases lining up with TRBD1. The length of the CDR3 is 14 residues. V lost 4 bases and J lost 5; bases outside the gene matches: 5. The germline gives CDR1 SGHRS, CDR2 YFSETQ. CDR3 loop: CASSIGQGRNTIYF. Written as DNA, the CDR3 is TGCGCCAGCAGCATAGGACAGGGACGAAACACCATATATTTT.

This clone was counted a single time. The CDR3 reads CAWRPSGRSGNTIYF. CDR3 nucleotides: TGTGCCTGGAGGCCGAGCGGTCGATCAGGAAACACCATATATTTT. V and J are TRBV30 and TRBJ1-3; no clear D. Germline V gene sequence: CDR1 GTSNPN, CDR2 SVGIG (reference sequence). This CDR3 has 15 residues. V gave up 3 bases and J gave up 4 bases, with 16 bases separating them.

The J gene is TRBJ2-5, the V gene TRBV19; 11 bases match TRBD2. J lost 3 bases, V lost 5 bases, and 5 bases had no gene match. Germline assignment: CDR1 LNHDA and CDR2 SQIVND (reference sequence). This CDR3 has 15 residues. The DNA for the CDR3 is TGTGCCAGTAGTTTCCTAGCGGGGGGAGAAGAGACCCAGTACTTC. Translation gives CASSFLAGGEETQYF.

The rearrangement links TRBV3-1 (or the pseudogene TRBV3-2) to TRBJ2-7; possible D gene TRBD2, 7 bases. The germline V gene has CDR1 LGHDT and CDR2 YNNKEL (reference sequence). The CDR3 contains 14 residues. V dropped 4 bases and J dropped 2 bases, with 12 bases sitting between them. CDR3 protein: CASSLGEGAYEQYF. The CDR3 bases are TGTGCCAGCAGCCTAGGGGAGGGGGCCTACGAGCAGTACTTC.